Each of the 23 T cell receptor beta chains below was sequenced from the same sample in a study of cytomegalovirus exposure and HLA in healthy donors (dated by TCRdb to about 2017). Preparation of the library involved the immunoSEQ multiplex PCR assay. For the multiplex PCR, a mixture combining 60 forward primers for TCR Vbeta segments and 13 reverse primers for TCR Jbeta segments was used. Drawn from immuneACCESS, this table holds only the in-frame rearrangements with V and J called that TCRdb kept. Clones are partly lost; checked studies trace under half to an unresolved V gene and leave the rest unexplained. The sample contains under 90,000 clones, roughly 75% of them found a single time. The ten largest account for around 2% of the sample. Sequencing was performed on PBMCs. These receptors originate from a man aged 40-49 years in good health and CMV-seronegative.

The J gene is TRBJ1-1, the V gene TRBV6-5; a weak D match, TRBD1 (5 bases). The ends were cut back, 4 bases at V and 5 bases at J, with 14 bases in the middle. This CDR3 is 14 amino acids long. The germline CDR1 and CDR2 sequences are MNHEY and SVGAGI. This chain's CDR3 is CASSSGQGLTEAFF. The CDR3 DNA reads TGTGCCAGCAGTTCCGGGCAGGGTTTAACTGAAGCTTTCTTT.

This chain's CDR3 is CSVARGTAYEQYF. The CDR3 DNA reads TGCAGCGTAGCCCGAGGGACAGCCTACGAGCAGTACTTC. This chain connects TRBV29-1 to TRBJ2-7; 7 nucleotides agree with TRBD1. CDR3 length equals 13 residues. V gave up 6 bases and J gave up 2 bases; unmatched junction bases: 7. The germline V gene encodes CDR1 SQVTM and CDR2 ANQGSEA.

The J gene is TRBJ2-7, the V gene TRBV28; 8 bases map to TRBD2. The ends lost 6 bases at V and 3 bases at J; junction bases unmatched: 13. Per the germline V gene, CDR1 is MDHEN and CDR2 is SYDVKM. The CDR3 is made up of 16 amino acids. As DNA, the CDR3 is TGTGCCAGCAGCGGAGGGGGGGCGGGAGGCCTCTACGAGCAGTACTTC. Translating gives CASSGGGAGGLYEQYF.

The chain links TRBV5-4 to TRBJ2-1; 9 bases are a match to TRBD2. CDR1 is SGHNT, CDR2 YYREEE, per germline (reference sequence). V was pared by 0 bases and J by 6 bases, with 4 bases of the junction left unmatched. The length of the CDR3 is 15 residues. The CDR3 nucleotides are TGTGCCAGCAGCTTGGGACTAGCGGTAACCAATGAGCAGTTCTTC. Its translation: CASSLGLAVTNEQFF.

The chain has TRBV6-5 and TRBJ2-7, with 13 bases that match TRBD2. The CDR3 is 15 residues long. Germline loops: CDR1 MNHEY, CDR2 SVGAGI. V lost 6 bases and J lost 2; bases outside the gene matches: 4. The CDR3 reads CASSEGLAGTYEQYF. The CDR3 DNA sequence: TGTGCCAGCAGCGAGGGACTAGCGGGAACCTACGAGCAGTACTTC.

This clone was recorded only once. The chain combines TRBV6-1 with TRBJ2-2; 7 bases map to TRBD1. CDR1 is MNHNS, CDR2 SASEGT, per germline. V trimming: 4 bases; J trimming: 0 bases; junction bases outside the gene matches: 14. This CDR3 contains 19 residues. CDR3 in amino acids: CASSAKSPDRLANTGELFF. CDR3 coding DNA: TGTGCCAGCAGTGCTAAGTCCCCGGACAGGCTCGCGAACACCGGGGAGCTGTTTTTT.

In this sample, this clone turned up once. The chain is built from TRBV18 and TRBJ2-1, with a possible D match to TRBD1 (6 bases). The length of the CDR3 is 13 residues. Trimming cost V 2 bases and J 9 bases, with 11 bases left between them. Germline V gene data show CDR1 as KGHSH and CDR2 as LQKENI. The CDR3 sequence is CASSPRQDSEQFF. The DNA of the CDR3 is TGTGCCAGCTCACCAAGACAGGACAGTGAGCAGTTCTTC.

The chain joins TRBV5-4 to TRBJ2-7; 7 bases align to TRBD1. This CDR3 spans 13 amino acids. Germline V gives CDR1 SGHNT, CDR2 YYREEE (reference sequence). V lost 4 bases to trimming and J lost 6 bases; unmatched junction nucleotides: 7. The CDR3 sequence is CASSQTGSSEQYF. The CDR3 DNA sequence: TGTGCCAGCAGCCAGACAGGGTCGAGCGAGCAGTACTTC. Using reference TRBV5-4 and TRBJ2-7 for the parts outside the CDR3, the full variable domain is ETGVTQSPTHLIKTRGQQVTLRCSSQSGHNTVSWYQQALGQGPQFIFQYYREEENGRGNFPPRFSGLQFPNYSSELNVNALELDDSALYLCASSQTGSSEQYFGPGTRLTVT.

This chain joins TRBV27 and TRBJ1-1; weak D call: TRBD1 (6 bases). The CDR3 spans 18 residues. Germline V gene data show CDR1 as MNHEY and CDR2 as SMNVEV (reference sequence). Trimming stripped 2 bases from V and 5 bases from J, with 24 bases between. The CDR3 DNA sequence: TGTGCCAGCAGTTTAGACGGGTGGGGGACAAGTAGTTATACTGAAGCTTTCTTT. The encoded protein is CASSLDGWGTSSYTEAFF.

J is TRBJ1-2 and V is TRBV19, with 7 bases matching TRBD1. This CDR3 spans 16 amino acids. V lost 5 bases to trimming and J lost 0 bases; unmatched junction nucleotides: 9. CDR1 LNHDA and CDR2 SQIVND come from the germline V gene (reference sequence). CDR3 in DNA: TGTGCCAGTAGTGAGGGGGCGGTGTGGGCTAACTATGGCTACACCTTC. The encoded protein is CASSEGAVWANYGYTF. The full variable domain, with the rest looked up from reference TRBV19 and TRBJ1-2, is DGGITQSPKYLFRKEGQNVTLSCEQNLNHDAMYWYRQDPGQGLRLIYYSQIVNDFQKGDIAEGYSVSREKKESFPLTVTSAQKNPTAFYLCASSEGAVWANYGYTFGSGTRLTVV.

This clone has only one observation. The V call is TRBV4-1, the J call TRBJ1-1; D remains unclear. CDR1 and CDR2 (germline): MGHRA, YSYEKL. The V and J ends lost 4 bases and 1 base respectively, with 10 bases between them. The CDR3 runs 14 residues. The DNA of the CDR3 is TGCGCCAGCAGCCGAAGAGCGGAGAACACTGAAGCTTTCTTT. Encoded protein: CASSRRAENTEAFF.

The sample holds one count of this clone. V gene TRBV13 combines with J gene TRBJ2-5; TRBD2 agrees at 12 bases. Germline CDR1 and CDR2: PRHDT and FYEKMQ (reference sequence). The CDR3 loop spans 14 amino acids. The ends lost 5 bases at V and 7 bases at J; junction bases unmatched: 5. The CDR3 DNA follows: TGTGCCAGCAGCCGACTAGCGGGAGAGTGGACCCAGTACTTC. It codes for CASSRLAGEWTQYF.

The V call is TRBV19, the J call TRBJ2-3; no clear D. CDR3 length: 13 residues. The V gene lost 4 bases and the J gene lost 4 bases, with 9 bases spanning the gap. Germline V lookup: CDR1 LNHDA, CDR2 SQIVND (reference sequence). CDR3 residues: CASSTRHPDTQYF. In DNA form, the CDR3 reads TGTGCCAGTAGTACCCGACACCCAGATACGCAGTATTTT.

This clone came up a few times. The genes are TRBV19 and TRBJ2-7, with 9 nucleotides matching TRBD1. The length of the CDR3 is 15 residues. J gave up 1 base and V 4 bases, and 5 bases lay outside the gene matches. Germline loops: CDR1 LNHDA, CDR2 SQIVND (reference sequence). DNA for the CDR3: TGTGCCAGTAGTAAAACAGGGGGCCAATCCTACGAGCAGTACTTC. Translating it yields CASSKTGGQSYEQYF.

J is TRBJ2-5 and V is TRBV9; TRBD2 matches at 10 bases. The J call may be in error: the DNA end matches TRBJ2-7 better. The CDR3 length is 18 residues. Germline CDR1 reads SGDLS; CDR2 reads YYNGEE. This CDR3 is CASSVGASGSATRDEQYF. The CDR3 nucleotides are TGTGCCAGCAGCGTAGGTGCTAGCGGGAGCGCCACTAGGGACGAGCAGTACTTC.

A single count supports this clone. The chain couples TRBV18 to TRBJ2-3, with 11 positions matching TRBD2. The CDR3 is made up of 17 amino acids. V was clipped by 3 bases and J by 6 bases; unmatched bases: 11. The germline CDR1 and CDR2 sequences are KGHSH and LQKENI. CDR3 in DNA: TGTGCCAGCTCACCTAGCGGGGGGGCTTTTACCATTGATACGCAGTATTTT. Translation gives CASSPSGGAFTIDTQYF.

The chain joins TRBV29-1 to TRBJ2-7; TRBD1 matches at 7 bases. J was trimmed by 2 bases and V by 5 bases; bases with no gene match: 3. The CDR3 loop spans 12 amino acids. Germline V gives CDR1 SQVTM, CDR2 ANQGSEA. The CDR3 region is CSVLGGPYEQYF. For the CDR3, the DNA is TGCAGCGTTCTAGGGGGCCCCTACGAGCAGTACTTC.

The chain links TRBV13 to TRBJ1-1; D is possibly TRBD1 (5 bases). The V gene's germline CDR1 is PRHDT and CDR2 FYEKMQ (reference sequence). Trimming cost V 2 bases and J 8 bases, with 9 bases left between them. The CDR3 totals 12 residues. CDR3 DNA: TGTGCCAGCAGCTTATGGGCAGGGGAAGCTTTCTTT. This translates into CASSLWAGEAFF.

The V call is TRBV28, the J call TRBJ1-4; 8 nucleotides match TRBD1. The J segment lost 1 base and the V segment lost 6 bases, leaving 13 bases of the junction unmatched. Germline CDR1 is MDHEN and CDR2 is SYDVKM. The CDR3 runs to 18 residues. The CDR3 nucleotides read TGTGCCAGCAGCACTGTTGGCAGGGGGCTGGGAACTAATGAAAAACTGTTTTTT. It codes for CASSTVGRGLGTNEKLFF.

The J gene is TRBJ1-5, the V gene TRBV19, with D unresolved. Germline CDR1 and CDR2: LNHDA and SQIVND (reference sequence). V was clipped by 3 bases and J by 7 bases, with 16 bases between them. This CDR3 region has 15 residues. CDR3 nucleotide sequence: TGTGCCAGTAGTATTAGTTCAGTGACGGGGCAGCCCCAGCATTTT. This gives the protein CASSISSVTGQPQHF. The variable domain in full, completed from reference TRBV19 and TRBJ1-5, reads DGGITQSPKYLFRKEGQNVTLSCEQNLNHDAMYWYRQDPGQGLRLIYYSQIVNDFQKGDIAEGYSVSREKKESFPLTVTSAQKNPTAFYLCASSISSVTGQPQHFGDGTRLSIL.

The chain links TRBV6-1 to TRBJ1-1; a weak D match, TRBD1 (6 bases). The length of the CDR3 is 15 residues. Germline-derived CDR1 and CDR2 are MNHNS and SASEGT. V dropped 7 bases and J dropped 0 bases, with 15 bases sitting between them. This CDR3 is CASKIQGPMNTEAFF. The CDR3 nucleotides are TGTGCCAGCAAAATACAGGGCCCCATGAACACTGAAGCTTTCTTT.

The rearrangement links TRBV7-9 to TRBJ2-7; D is possibly TRBD1 (6 bases). CDR1 is SEHNR, CDR2 FQNEAQ, per germline (reference sequence). There are 15 residues in the CDR3. With 0 bases removed from V and 2 bases from J, the gap between germline ends came to 11 bases. CDR3 in DNA: TGTGCCAGCAGCTTAGCTCAGGACAGAGCCTACGAGCAGTACTTC. It specifies CASSLAQDRAYEQYF.

The chain recombines TRBV7-3 with TRBJ2-3; D perhaps matches TRBD2 (6 bases). CDR3 length equals 17 residues. The germline gives CDR1 SGHTA, CDR2 FQGTGA. V was pared by 3 bases and J by 3 bases, with 19 bases between. CDR3 nucleotides: TGTGCCAGCAGCTTGACTCCCCCCCGGGGGAGGACAGATACGCAGTATTTT. It codes for CASSLTPPRGRTDTQYF.